The 8 T cell receptor beta chains below were found in one sample sequenced in a study of T cell responses to AZD1222 COVID-19 vaccine (dated by TCRdb to the early 2020s). Per the publication, the time point label means: baseline before first vaccination. Receptors were amplified or captured by the immunoSEQ multiplex PCR assay. This immuneACCESS table, as held by TCRdb, lists in-frame sequences with V and J called but not all clones. Of the missing ones, under half trace to an unresolved V gene in checked studies; the others have no known cause. The sample's table lists a count of under 150,000 clones. About 2.2% of the sample is in the top ten clones. Sequenced input: peripheral blood. Receptors were obtained from an adult in good health.

The chain couples TRBV7-2 to TRBJ2-3; a possible D gene is TRBD2 (7 bases). V lost 1 base to trimming and J lost 4 bases, with 9 bases between them. The CDR3 consists of 14 residues. In germline, CDR1 is SGHTA, CDR2 FQGNSA. CDR3 sequence: CASSLVGGPDTQYF. The CDR3 DNA sequence: TGTGCCAGCAGCTTAGTCGGGGGGCCAGATACGCAGTATTTT.

The chain carries TRBV5-4 and TRBJ2-7; TRBD2 is a possible D gene (7 bases). The CDR3 is 14 amino acids. The V and J ends lost 5 bases and 5 bases respectively, with 17 bases between them. Germline V gene lookup returns CDR1 SGHNT and CDR2 YYREEE (reference sequence). The CDR3 DNA is TGTGCCAGCAGTCTCGAGGGGGGGGCCCACGAGCAGTACTTC. Its translation is CASSLEGGAHEQYF.

The chain combines TRBV2 with TRBJ1-1, with 9 bases that match TRBD1. V gave up 6 bases and J gave up 7 bases; unmatched junction bases: 12. From germline, CDR1 is SNHLY and CDR2 FYNNEI. This CDR3 has 15 amino acids. The CDR3 region has the DNA TGTGCCAGCAGCGCCGGGACAGGGTTGGAGGATGAAGCTTTCTTT. This sequence encodes CASSAGTGLEDEAFF.

Written as DNA, the CDR3 is TGTGCCAGCTCACCACCTTCAGGGTCCTACGAGCAGTACTTC. It specifies CASSPPSGSYEQYF. The chain links TRBV18 to TRBJ2-7; D is possibly TRBD1 (5 bases). The V end lost 0 bases, the J end lost 1 base, and 7 bases lay between the germline ends. CDR1 KGHSH and CDR2 LQKENI come from the germline V gene. The CDR3 totals 14 residues.

The CDR3 here is CASSEFRDTQETQYF. The DNA of the CDR3 is TGCGCCAGCAGTGAGTTCCGGGACACCCAAGAGACCCAGTACTTC. The rearrangement links TRBV10-1 to TRBJ2-5; TRBD1 might be the D (6 bases). Trimming pared 1 base from V and 1 base from J, leaving 10 bases between. This CDR3 has 15 residues. Germline assignment: CDR1 WNHNN and CDR2 SYGVQD (reference sequence).

The rearrangement joins TRBV11-2 to TRBJ1-1; D unclear. CDR3 length: 13 residues. The V and J ends lost 2 bases and 8 bases respectively, with 12 bases between them. Per the germline V gene, CDR1 is SGHAT and CDR2 is FQNNGV. CDR3 coding DNA: TGTGCCAGCAGCTTAATAGTCAGGTCGGAAGCTTTCTTT. Encoded protein: CASSLIVRSEAFF.

This rearrangement joins TRBV7-8 to TRBJ1-1; no clear D. The V gene lost 5 bases and the J gene lost 5 bases, with 15 bases spanning the gap. The CDR3 loop spans 14 amino acids. The germline gives CDR1 SGHVS, CDR2 FQNEAQ. The CDR3 reads CASSAPPVGTEAFF. CDR3 sequence (DNA): TGTGCCAGCAGCGCACCTCCTGTCGGGACTGAAGCTTTCTTT.

The J gene is TRBJ2-3, the V gene TRBV5-1, with 8 positions matching TRBD2. Germline values: CDR1 SGHRS, CDR2 YFSETQ. The CDR3 length is 15 residues. Trimming cost V 4 bases and J 7 bases; bases outside gene matches: 11. The CDR3 loop reads CASSRISGGLYTQYF. DNA for the CDR3: TGCGCCAGCAGCCGAATAAGCGGGGGCCTCTATACGCAGTATTTT.